This T cell receptor (beta chain) was found in a study of blood T cell repertoires in COVID-19. Study details: Collection of acute and convalescent COVID-19 samples took place in the United States, Italy and Spain. PBMCs, B-cell-depleted T cells, or T cells provided the cDNA or gDNA that made up the material.

Original processing methods: Using reference gene primer amplification, nucleated cell counts were estimated. Method: immunoSEQ multiplex PCR; TCRdb's copy keeps in-frame clones and lacks some. That table gives V, J and clone size, and the DNA gave D and trimming. The sample has roughly 320,000 clones; nearly 90% are singletons. Germline loops: CDR1 GTSNPN, CDR2 SVGIG (reference sequence). There are 14 residues in the CDR3. Trimming at V came to 2 bases and at J to 9 bases, leaving 7 bases not matched to a gene. Patients in Seattle were enrolled during active infection, then followed longitudinally. The chain joins TRBV30 to TRBJ2-1, with 10 bases that match TRBD2. This clonotype was obtained from a woman in her 30s with COVID-19, enrolled during active disease. The sequenced sample was peripheral blood. CDR3 residues: CAWSIAGGDSEQFF. The CDR3 nucleotides read TGTGCCTGGAGTATAGCGGGGGGTGATAGTGAGCAGTTCTTC. Based on the CDR3 plus reference TRBV30 and TRBJ2-1, the full variable domain is SQTIHQWPATLVQPVGSPLSLECTVEGTSNPNLYWYRQAAGRGLQLLFYSVGIGQISSEVPQNLSASRPQDRQFILSSKKLLLSDSGFYLCAWSIAGGDSEQFFGPGTRLTVL.